The 27 T cell receptor beta chains given below trace back to one sample, sequenced in a study of blood T cells in healthy people across ages. Primers used in a second PCR of about 7 to 12 cycles were a sample-barcoded 5' primer and a J-beta primer mix. TCRdb processed the 5' RACE reads anew with MiXCR; each CDR3 protein has one entry. The sample holds roughly 1.5 million distinct CDR3 sequences, about 45% seen once. Specimen: blood. These receptors came from a woman under 30 in good health.

The chain carries TRBV11-2 and TRBJ1-2; TRBD1 matches at 7 bases. This CDR3 contains 14 residues. Germline values: CDR1 SGHAT, CDR2 FQNNGV. V gave up 3 bases and J gave up 3 bases; unmatched junction bases: 4. As DNA, the CDR3 is TGTGCCAGCAGCTTTACAGGGGCGGACTATGGCTACACCTTC. Residues: CASSFTGADYGYTF.

This clonotype was seen a few times. V usage is TRBV7-2 and J usage is TRBJ2-2; no clear D. This CDR3 has 16 amino acids. The V and J ends lost 6 bases and 2 bases respectively, with 16 bases between them. Germline V CDR1 and CDR2: SGHTA, FQGNSA. CDR3 nucleotide sequence: TGTGCCAGCAGACTTCAACAGAACTTAAACACCGGGGAGCTGTTTTTT. Its translation: CASRLQQNLNTGELFF.

The V and J genes are TRBV2 and TRBJ2-5; TRBD2 is a possible D gene (6 bases). Germline assignment: CDR1 SNHLY and CDR2 FYNNEI. The length of the CDR3 is 17 residues. Trimming shortened V by 4 bases and J by 5 bases, and 23 bases separated the two germline ends. CDR3 sequence reads: CASSVLVAETPSETQYF. CDR3 DNA: TGTGCCAGCAGTGTTTTGGTAGCGGAGACCCCTTCGGAGACCCAGTACTTC.

The J gene is TRBJ2-7, the V gene TRBV20-1, with 7 nucleotides matching TRBD1. The CDR3 totals 17 residues. From germline, CDR1 is DFQATT and CDR2 SNEGSKA (reference sequence). With 5 bases clipped from V and 3 bases from J, the junction kept 19 bases outside the gene matches. The CDR3 loop reads CSAGGLERGPADYEQYF. The CDR3 DNA follows: TGCAGTGCTGGGGGCTTAGAAAGGGGGCCCGCGGACTACGAGCAGTACTTC.

The CDR3 DNA follows: TGTGCCAGCAGCTTAGATGACTGGGGCGGGACAGATACGCAGTATTTT. Amino acids: CASSLDDWGGTDTQYF. This chain uses TRBV7-2 with TRBJ2-3; D may be TRBD1 or TRBD2 (5 bases each). V was trimmed by 1 base and J by 3 bases, leaving 14 bases between them. The germline gives CDR1 SGHTA, CDR2 FQGNSA. There are 16 residues in the CDR3.

This chain joins TRBV6-1 and TRBJ1-6; the D gene is possibly TRBD1 (5 bases). V dropped 7 bases and J dropped 6 bases, with 22 bases sitting between them. Looked up from germline, CDR1 is MNHNS and CDR2 is SASEGT. This CDR3 is 17 amino acids long. The CDR3 DNA reads as TGTGCCAGCACCCCGGGCAGGGCGACCGTGCTTAATTCACCCCTCCACTTT. As protein: CASTPGRATVLNSPLHF.

The chain combines TRBV3-1 with TRBJ2-3; 8 bases are a match to TRBD2. This CDR3 contains 15 residues. Germline CDR1 reads LGHDT; CDR2 reads YNNKEL (reference sequence). Germline trimming cut 4 bases from V and 0 bases from J; bases unmatched to any gene: 3. The CDR3 DNA reads as TGTGCCAGCAGCCGCCGGGGGGGCAGCACAGATACGCAGTATTTT. Residues: CASSRRGGSTDTQYF.

This chain connects TRBV25-1 to TRBJ1-6; unclear D gene. Germline V gene lookup returns CDR1 MGHDK and CDR2 SYGVNS. Between the trimmed V and J ends, which lost 5 bases and 5 bases, there was a span of 10 bases. This CDR3 region has 14 residues. The CDR3 coding sequence is TGTGCCAGCAGTCATGGCGATGATAATTCACCCCTCCACTTT. This encodes CASSHGDDNSPLHF.

V and J are TRBV29-1 and TRBJ2-5, with TRBD2 matching over 10 bases. V was pared by 7 bases and J by 4 bases, with 6 bases of the junction left unmatched. From germline, CDR1 is SQVTM and CDR2 ANQGSEA. The CDR3 sequence is 13 residues long. In DNA form, the CDR3 reads TGCAGCGCCTTTGGGACTAGCGTAGAGACCCAGTACTTC. Translation gives CSAFGTSVETQYF.

This clonotype was detected a few times. The chain employs TRBV5-1 and TRBJ2-5, with TRBD1 matching over 8 bases. The CDR3 consists of 14 residues. Germline V gene data show CDR1 as SGHRS and CDR2 as YFSETQ. The V gene end was trimmed by 6 bases and the J gene end by 5 bases; junction bases not matched to a gene: 9. The CDR3 spells CASTLGTGSETQYF. The CDR3 DNA follows: TGCGCCAGCACACTCGGGACAGGATCGGAGACCCAGTACTTC.

In its sample, this clonotype was seen a few times. The rearrangement uses TRBV5-1 and TRBJ2-1; a weak D match, TRBD1 (6 bases). V lost 0 bases to trimming and J lost 0 bases, with 10 bases between them. Germline lookup yields CDR1 SGHRS and CDR2 YFSETQ. The CDR3 is 16 residues long. The CDR3, as DNA: TGCGCCAGCAGCTTGGAGGGACAAGTCTCCTACAATGAGCAGTTCTTC. Encoded protein: CASSLEGQVSYNEQFF.

The chain employs TRBV9 and TRBJ2-7, with a weak D call TRBD2 (5 bases). V was trimmed by 3 bases and J by 0 bases, leaving 16 bases between them. Looked up from germline, CDR1 is SGDLS and CDR2 is YYNGEE. This CDR3 comprises 16 residues. This CDR3 is CASSEAPSGSSYEQYF. The CDR3 DNA sequence: TGTGCCAGCAGCGAGGCCCCATCGGGATCCTCCTACGAGCAGTACTTC.

This clonotype turned up a few times. The rearrangement joins TRBV20-1 to TRBJ2-7; D gene unclear. The CDR3 contains 12 residues. V was clipped by 0 bases and J by 3 bases, with 6 bases between them. Germline V CDR1 and CDR2: DFQATT, SNEGSKA (reference sequence). The CDR3 region has the DNA TGCAGTGCTAGAGATACAGTCTACGAGCAGTACTTC. This codes for CSARDTVYEQYF.

DNA for the CDR3: TGTGCCAGCAGCCTCTCGGGAATTGGCACAGATACGCAGTATTTT. It encodes CASSLSGIGTDTQYF. The chain recombines TRBV3-1 with TRBJ2-3; possible D gene TRBD2, 5 bases. V lost 4 bases and J lost 1, with 12 bases in between. Germline V gene sequence: CDR1 LGHDT, CDR2 YNNKEL (reference sequence). This CDR3 has 15 residues.

The V and J genes are TRBV5-1 and TRBJ1-2, with D hard to call. V was cut by 1 base and J by 3 bases, with 10 bases left in between. From germline, CDR1 is SGHRS and CDR2 YFSETQ. This CDR3 spans 14 amino acids. For the CDR3, the DNA is TGCGCCAGCAGCTTGAGGGCTACCTACTATGGCTACACCTTC. It specifies CASSLRATYYGYTF. The whole variable domain, remainder taken from reference TRBV5-1 and TRBJ1-2, is KAGVTQTPRYLIKTRGQQVTLSCSPISGHRSVSWYQQTPGQGLQFLFEYFSETQRNKGNFPGRFSGRQFSNSRSEMNVSTLELGDSALYLCASSLRATYYGYTFGSGTRLTVV.

This clonotype has a single count. The chain couples TRBV7-2 to TRBJ1-4, with D unresolved. The CDR3 is 15 residues long. The germline V and J ends were trimmed by 5 bases and 5 bases, with 15 bases remaining between them. The germline CDR1 and CDR2 sequences are SGHTA and FQGNSA. This chain's CDR3 is CASSPRQVHNEKLFF. CDR3 sequence (DNA): TGTGCCAGCAGCCCCCGACAAGTACACAATGAAAAACTGTTTTTT.

This clonotype is labeled as medium-sized. The genes are TRBV25-1 and TRBJ1-2, with 9 bases aligning to TRBD1. The CDR3 runs 15 residues. V lost 2 bases and J lost 4; bases outside the gene matches: 5. Germline V gene data show CDR1 as MGHDK and CDR2 as SYGVNS. The CDR3 DNA sequence: TGTGCCAGCAGTGAAACAGGGGGCCAGGCCTATGGCTACACCTTC. This encodes CASSETGGQAYGYTF.

Only one count was recorded for this clonotype. The chain has TRBV7-8 and TRBJ2-7; D not certain. Trimming stripped 2 bases from V and 2 bases from J, with 13 bases between. CDR3 length: 15 residues. CDR1 SGHVS and CDR2 FQNEAQ come from the germline V gene. The CDR3 DNA follows: TGTGCCAGCAGCTTAAGGCCAGTCGAAGCCTACGAGCAGTACTTC. Its translation is CASSLRPVEAYEQYF.

This clonotype appeared a single time. The chain has TRBV20-1 and TRBJ2-4; D may be TRBD2 (8 bases). The J call may be mistaken, given a closer DNA end match to TRBJ2-5. CDR1 DFQATT and CDR2 SNEGSKA come from the germline V gene (reference sequence). This CDR3 region has 16 residues. CDR3 DNA sequence: TGCAGTGCAGAGCTTAGCGGGACAGTACTCCAAGAGACCCAGTACTTC. It specifies CSAELSGTVLQETQYF.

The genes are TRBV9 and TRBJ2-3, with TRBD2 matching 8 bases. The ends lost 0 bases at V and 4 bases at J; junction bases unmatched: 7. Germline lookup yields CDR1 SGDLS and CDR2 YYNGEE. CDR3 size: 16 residues. CDR3 amino acids: CASSVVPGGRADTQYF. The CDR3 coding sequence is TGTGCCAGCAGCGTAGTCCCGGGAGGGAGAGCAGATACGCAGTATTTT.

This clonotype was counted a few times. The chain uses TRBV11-2 and TRBJ2-6; D gene uncertain. V lost 4 bases and J lost 1, with 5 bases in between. CDR3 length: 14 residues. From germline, CDR1 is SGHAT and CDR2 FQNNGV. CDR3 in amino acids: CASSSYSGANVLTF. CDR3 coding DNA: TGTGCCAGCAGCTCCTATTCTGGGGCCAACGTCCTGACTTTC.

This clonotype was observed a handful of times. J is TRBJ2-2 and V is TRBV9; TRBD2 matches 8 bases. The CDR3 has 16 residues. Trimming cost V 4 bases and J 0 bases; bases outside gene matches: 5. Germline CDR1 SGDLS, CDR2 YYNGEE. This CDR3 is CASSSKRGSNTGELFF. As DNA, the CDR3 is TGTGCCAGCAGCTCCAAGCGGGGGTCGAACACCGGGGAGCTGTTTTTT.

This clonotype was recorded many times. V is TRBV11-2 and J is TRBJ1-2; TRBD1 agrees at 8 bases. CDR3 length: 16 residues. CDR1 and CDR2 (germline): SGHAT, FQNNGV. Germline trimming cut 3 bases from V and 8 bases from J; bases unmatched to any gene: 14. The CDR3, as DNA: TGTGCCAGCAGCTTGGGGACCGGGACAGGTGCTTGGGGCTACACCTTC. Encoded protein: CASSLGTGTGAWGYTF.

Points on this clonotype: At one end, the junction sequence differs from germline, possibly due to a read error. CDR3 nucleotide sequence: TGCAGCGCCCTTGATCATCAGGGGTTTTTAGGTGGCTACATCTTC. Its protein is CSALDHQGFLGGYIF. V usage is TRBV29-1 and J usage is TRBJ1-2, with TRBD1 as a possible D gene (6 bases). The germline CDR1 and CDR2 sequences are SQVTM and ANQGSEA. The CDR3 is 15 amino acids.

This clonotype appeared a few times. The J gene is TRBJ2-3, the V gene TRBV27, with unresolved D. This CDR3 has 13 residues. V lost 5 bases to trimming and J lost 7 bases, with 13 bases between them. Germline CDR1 MNHEY, CDR2 SMNVEV (reference sequence). Written as DNA, the CDR3 is TGTGCCAGCAGTGTTGGCGCCAGCCATACGCAGTATTTT. Encoded protein: CASSVGASHTQYF.

V is TRBV20-1 and J is TRBJ2-2; 12 bases fit TRBD2. V shed 1 base, J shed 6 bases, and the junction held 18 bases outside the gene matches. CDR3 length equals 20 residues. The germline V gene has CDR1 DFQATT and CDR2 SNEGSKA (reference sequence). CDR3 residues: CSARGRKSSGGALRAGELFF. The CDR3 DNA is TGCAGTGCTAGAGGCCGAAAATCTAGCGGGGGGGCGTTAAGGGCCGGGGAGCTGTTTTTT.

This clonotype has a single count. This chain links TRBV20-1 with TRBJ2-1, with 12 bases that match TRBD2. The germline V gene has CDR1 DFQATT and CDR2 SNEGSKA (reference sequence). There are 14 residues in the CDR3. The V and J ends lost 6 bases and 4 bases, in that order; junction bases with no gene match: 4. CDR3 nucleotide sequence: TGCAGTGCCGAGACTAGCGGGGGATACAATGAGCAGTTCTTC. Translated, it gives CSAETSGGYNEQFF.